These 12 T cell receptor beta chains came from one sample sequenced in a study of shared clonotypes between healthy human individuals. CD45RO-negative, CCR7-positively selected cells formed the naive CD8 fraction, excluding terminally differentiated effector memory CD45RA+ cells. The assay was immunoSEQ multiplex PCR, and TCRdb's table has in-frame clones only and misses some. The table lists about 2.1 million clones, 85% to 95% of them singletons, with under 2% in the top ten. Sequencing was performed on naive CD8+ T cells from PBMCs. Source of these receptors: a man aged 18 to 30 in good health. Some clones in this sample may be carry-over from other donors' samples.

The genes are TRBV6-4 and TRBJ1-2; D is unclear. The V gene's germline CDR1 is MRHNA and CDR2 SNTAGT. This CDR3 contains 13 residues. V shed 4 bases and J shed 1 base, with 7 bases lying between them. The DNA for the CDR3 is TGTGCCAGCAGTGTGGCACTTAACTATGGCTACACCTTC. Translating gives CASSVALNYGYTF.

Turning to this clone: Other DNA sequences from this sample encode an identical CDR3 as well. This rearrangement joins TRBV28 to TRBJ1-2, with 10 bases matching TRBD1. The CDR3 is 13 residues long. Germline V gene data show CDR1 as MDHEN and CDR2 as SYDVKM. J gave up 5 bases and V 6 bases, and 3 bases lay outside the gene matches. The CDR3 DNA follows: TGTGCCAGCAGCTTGGACAGGGGGTATGGCTACACCTTC. It encodes CASSLDRGYGYTF.

V and J are TRBV4-2 and TRBJ1-1, with D possibly matching TRBD1 (5 bases). From germline, CDR1 is LGHNA and CDR2 YNFKEQ. The CDR3 contains 17 residues. Trimming took off 4 bases at V and 5 bases at J, with 23 bases between the two ends. The CDR3 loop reads CASSPPGRRLEKTEAFF. The CDR3 DNA sequence: TGTGCCAGCAGCCCCCCAGGGAGAAGACTCGAAAAAACTGAAGCTTTCTTT.

This chain uses TRBV5-1 with TRBJ2-5; 10 bases are shared with TRBD2. The CDR3 is made up of 17 amino acids. The V gene end was trimmed by 4 bases and the J gene end by 4 bases; junction bases not matched to a gene: 13. In germline, CDR1 is SGHRS, CDR2 YFSETQ. The CDR3 DNA reads TGCGCCAGCAGCCGCGGTCGGCAGCGGGAGGGCCCAGAGACCCAGTACTTC. Translating it yields CASSRGRQREGPETQYF.

This clone showed up just once. V is TRBV25-1 and J is TRBJ1-2; no definite D call. There are 15 residues in the CDR3. Between the trimmed V and J ends, which lost 1 base and 6 bases, there was a span of 15 bases. Per germline, CDR1 MGHDK and CDR2 SYGVNS. The chain's CDR3 is CASSELEEGPDGYTF. The CDR3 coding sequence is TGTGCCAGCAGTGAATTGGAGGAAGGGCCCGATGGCTACACCTTC.

This rearrangement joins TRBV27 to TRBJ2-7; 8 nucleotides match TRBD1. Germline lookup yields CDR1 MNHEY and CDR2 SMNVEV (reference sequence). There are 13 residues in the CDR3. V was pared by 6 bases and J by 3 bases, with 4 bases of the junction left unmatched. CDR3 nucleotide sequence: TGTGCCAGCAGCTGGGGACAGGACTACGAGCAGTACTTC. It translates to CASSWGQDYEQYF.

V is TRBV9 and J is TRBJ2-3; a weak D match, TRBD1 (5 bases). Germline V gene data show CDR1 as SGDLS and CDR2 as YYNGEE. This CDR3 has 12 residues. Trimming left V 5 bases short and J 10 bases short, with 14 bases between. The CDR3 spells CASRGSGAAQYF. CDR3 DNA: TGTGCCAGCAGAGGTAGTGGGGCAGCGCAGTATTTT.

The chain combines TRBV7-2 with TRBJ2-7; D perhaps matches TRBD2 (6 bases). The germline CDR1 and CDR2 sequences are SGHTA and FQGNSA. Deletions cut 5 bases from V and 0 bases from J, with 14 bases between. The CDR3 is made up of 15 amino acids. CDR3 nucleotides: TGTGCCAGCAGCCAAAGGCTAGCGTACTCCTACGAGCAGTACTTC. Its translation is CASSQRLAYSYEQYF.

This clone was observed a single time. The chain joins TRBV10-1 to TRBJ2-7, with D maybe TRBD2 (6 bases). The ends were cut back, 2 bases at V and 6 bases at J, with 17 bases in the middle. This CDR3 region has 15 residues. The germline gives CDR1 WNHNN, CDR2 SYGVQD (reference sequence). CDR3 protein: CASSEETSLPGEQYF. The DNA for the CDR3 is TGCGCCAGCAGTGAGGAGACTAGTCTTCCCGGCGAGCAGTACTTC.

The V call is TRBV27, the J call TRBJ2-5; 7 bases line up with TRBD2. The CDR3 runs 16 residues. CDR1 and CDR2 from the germline V gene are MNHEY and SMNVEV (reference sequence). The J segment lost 0 bases and the V segment lost 2 bases, leaving 6 bases of the junction unmatched. For the CDR3, the DNA is TGTGCCAGCAGTTTAGAGAGTAGCGGGTACCAAGAGACCCAGTACTTC. Protein product: CASSLESSGYQETQYF.

V usage is TRBV28 and J usage is TRBJ2-5; D is unresolved. V was trimmed by 6 bases and J by 4 bases, leaving 18 bases between them. This CDR3 region has 15 residues. CDR1 and CDR2 (germline): MDHEN, SYDVKM. CDR3 in amino acids: CASSTSERRGETQYF. CDR3 nucleotides: TGTGCCAGCAGCACATCCGAGAGGAGAGGAGAGACCCAGTACTTC. The whole variable domain, filled in from reference TRBV28 and TRBJ2-5, reads DVKVTQSSRYLVKRTGEKVFLECVQDMDHENMFWYRQDPGLGLRLIYFSYDVKMKEKGDIPEGYSVSREKKERFSLILESASTNQTSMYLCASSTSERRGETQYFGPGTRLLVL.

As concerns this clone: It is unclear where the CDR3 begins or ends on the DNA, so no DNA is shown, and the CDR3 is as TCRdb lists it. The chain has TRBV21-1 and TRBJ2-2; the table gives TRBD1 as D, unverified against the DNA. TRBV21-1 is recorded as a pseudogene. The CDR3 region is 19 residues in length, termini included. The CDR3 here is CASANTFVFATGNTGELFF.